A single sample is the source of the 13 T cell receptor beta chains below, sequenced in a study of T cell responses to AZD1222 COVID-19 vaccine. Sequencing used immunoSEQ multiplex PCR; TCRdb keeps in-frame clones, though not all of them. The sample includes around 180,000 clones, approximately 86% of them seen just once. Sequenced here: peripheral blood, sampled on day 0 of AZD1222 vaccination. The receptors here all came from an adult in good health.

This chain links TRBV5-1 with TRBJ2-7; D is perhaps TRBD2 (6 bases). CDR1 and CDR2 (germline): SGHRS, YFSETQ. The CDR3 contains 13 residues. V was cut by 4 bases and J by 3 bases, with 11 bases left in between. In DNA, the CDR3 is TGCGCCAGCAGCCCGGGGACTCGCTACGAGCAGTACTTC. Protein product: CASSPGTRYEQYF. Using reference TRBV5-1 and TRBJ2-7 for the parts outside the CDR3, the full variable domain is KAGVTQTPRYLIKTRGQQVTLSCSPISGHRSVSWYQQTPGQGLQFLFEYFSETQRNKGNFPGRFSGRQFSNSRSEMNVSTLELGDSALYLCASSPGTRYEQYFGPGTRLTVT.

The V and J genes are TRBV10-3 and TRBJ2-2; perhaps D is TRBD1 or TRBD2 (6 bases each). Germline-derived CDR1 and CDR2 are ENHRY and SYGVKD. V was cut by 7 bases and J by 3 bases, with 12 bases left in between. CDR3 length: 14 residues. CDR3 in DNA: TGTGCCATCAAGGGGGACTCAGACACCGGGGAGCTGTTTTTT. Amino acid sequence: CAIKGDSDTGELFF.

This clone has a single count. The chain employs TRBV28 and TRBJ1-5; D remains ambiguous. CDR3 length equals 12 residues. The germline V gene has CDR1 MDHEN and CDR2 SYDVKM. V was pared by 3 bases and J by 10 bases, with 10 bases between. In DNA, the CDR3 is TGTGCCAGCAGTTTGTTACAGCCTCCCCAGCATTTT. Amino acid sequence: CASSLLQPPQHF.

This chain joins TRBV24-1 and TRBJ2-3; D unresolved. This CDR3 is 17 amino acids long. The germline V gene has CDR1 KGHDR and CDR2 SFDVKD. The V gene lost 0 bases and the J gene lost 2 bases, with 14 bases spanning the gap. The CDR3 is CATSDLQKGWDTDTQYF. In DNA, the CDR3 is TGTGCCACCAGTGATTTGCAGAAAGGGTGGGACACAGATACGCAGTATTTT.

The chain employs TRBV18 and TRBJ2-2; 9 bases agree with TRBD2. The CDR3 spans 15 residues. CDR1 and CDR2 from the germline V gene are KGHSH and LQKENI. The trim removed 7 bases at V and 0 bases at J, leaving 3 bases unmatched. The CDR3 protein is CASFERGANTGELFF. The CDR3 bases are TGTGCCAGCTTCGAGCGGGGGGCGAACACCGGGGAGCTGTTTTTT.

This chain connects TRBV6-4 to TRBJ1-4, with 9 bases that match TRBD1. Germline CDR1 MRHNA, CDR2 SNTAGT. The J segment lost 7 bases and the V segment lost 0 bases, leaving 6 bases of the junction unmatched. The CDR3 covers 16 residues. The CDR3 is CASSDSRDRVSEKLFF. The CDR3 DNA reads as TGTGCCAGCAGTGACTCCCGGGACAGGGTGAGTGAAAAACTGTTTTTT.

This rearrangement joins TRBV19 to TRBJ2-7; D is uncertain. This CDR3 region has 11 residues. Trimming shortened V by 5 bases and J by 6 bases, and 8 bases separated the two germline ends. Germline V gene lookup returns CDR1 LNHDA and CDR2 SQIVND (reference sequence). The CDR3 DNA follows: TGTGCCAGTAGTTTGGGCCTCGAGCAGTACTTC. Translating it yields CASSLGLEQYF.

V usage is TRBV11-2 and J usage is TRBJ1-5; 11 bases fit TRBD1. The CDR3 has 15 amino acids. From germline, CDR1 is SGHAT and CDR2 FQNNGV. Trimming took 6 bases from V and 5 from J; bases not matched to a gene: 6. The CDR3 loop is CASSTMGQGDQPQHF. CDR3 DNA: TGTGCCAGCAGTACAATGGGACAGGGGGATCAGCCCCAGCATTTT.

The chain has TRBV6-5 and TRBJ1-5; TRBD1 is a possible D gene (5 bases). Per germline, CDR1 MNHEY and CDR2 SVGAGI. V gave up 7 bases and J gave up 9 bases, with 19 bases separating them. The CDR3 is made up of 14 amino acids. The CDR3: CASTLGGRGGPQHF. DNA for the CDR3: TGTGCCAGCACCCTAGGAGGAAGGGGTGGGCCCCAGCATTTT.

This clone was detected a few times. The chain couples TRBV30 to TRBJ1-1, with D unresolved. This CDR3 has 13 residues. The germline V gene encodes CDR1 GTSNPN and CDR2 SVGIG (reference sequence). Trimming removed 5 bases from V and 4 bases from J, with 14 bases in between. The CDR3 DNA follows: TGTGCCTGGGGCTTACAGAGATTCACTGAAGCTTTCTTT. Translation: CAWGLQRFTEAFF. The complete variable domain, with remaining parts taken from reference TRBV30 and TRBJ1-1, reads SQTIHQWPATLVQPVGSPLSLECTVEGTSNPNLYWYRQAAGRGLQLLFYSVGIGQISSEVPQNLSASRPQDRQFILSSKKLLLSDSGFYLCAWGLQRFTEAFFGQGTRLTVV.

This clone was detected only a few times. The chain recombines TRBV7-9 with TRBJ2-1; weak D call: TRBD1 (5 bases). The CDR3 contains 13 residues. Trimming took off 7 bases at V and 3 bases at J, with 10 bases between the two ends. CDR1 is SEHNR, CDR2 FQNEAQ, per germline (reference sequence). The CDR3 region is CASTLQDYNEQFF. For the CDR3, the DNA is TGTGCCAGCACTCTACAGGACTACAATGAGCAGTTCTTC.

The chain employs TRBV29-1 and TRBJ2-1; 9 positions match TRBD2. The CDR3 is 13 amino acids. CDR1 is SQVTM, CDR2 ANQGSEA, per germline. The CDR3 is CSETSGTGYEQFF. CDR3 nucleotide sequence: TGCAGTGAGACTAGCGGAACCGGCTATGAGCAGTTCTTC.

V usage is TRBV6-5 and J usage is TRBJ1-2; D gene unclear. The CDR3 has 13 residues. Germline values: CDR1 MNHEY, CDR2 SVGAGI. The V and J ends lost 2 bases and 7 bases respectively, with 11 bases between them. Written as DNA, the CDR3 is TGTGCCAGCAGTTACAGGAGGGAGGGTGGCTACACCTTC. It translates to CASSYRREGGYTF.